Below are 25 T cell receptor beta chains sequenced from a single sample in a study of regulatory T cells in long-lasting Graves disease. Noted time point: persistent/refractory GD, antithyroid drugs over 5 years with positive TRAb. Extracted RNA from PBMCs served as the source of the TCR library. To make TCR beta libraries, researchers used iRepertoire HTBI primers and Arm-PCR of CDR3 regions. Using its own MiXCR run on the multiplex PCR reads, TCRdb lists one record per CDR3 protein. This sample has fewer than 450,000 distinct CDR3 sequences, with about 25% found just once. This material consisted of peripheral blood mononuclear cells (PBMCs), taken when the disease was refractory, from a patient treated with antithyroid drugs. The receptors were sampled from a female donor with Graves disease.

This clonotype occurred many times. The gene calls are TRBV12-3 or TRBV12-4 and TRBJ1-5; D possibly corresponds to TRBD1 (5 bases). The V gene lost 1 base and the J gene lost 2 bases, with 9 bases spanning the gap. The CDR3 is made up of 15 amino acids. This CDR3 is CASSLGGRGNQPQHF. Here the CDR3 DNA reads TGTGCCAGCAGTTTAGGGGGACGGGGCAATCAGCCCCAGCATTTT.

This clonotype was observed at least ten times. The rearrangement uses TRBV15 and TRBJ1-2; TRBD1 matches 10 bases. J lost 6 bases, V lost 0 bases, and 4 bases had no gene match. CDR3 length: 15 amino acids. The germline V gene encodes CDR1 LNHNV and CDR2 YYDKDF (reference sequence). CDR3 residues: CATSRDQGQGHGYTF. The CDR3 region has the DNA TGTGCCACCAGCAGAGACCAGGGACAGGGGCATGGCTACACCTTC.

V gene TRBV29-1 combines with J gene TRBJ2-2, with D perhaps given as TRBD1 or TRBD2 (5 bases each). The germline V gene encodes CDR1 SQVTM and CDR2 ANQGSEA. The CDR3 contains 14 residues. The CDR3 DNA is TGCGGAACCGAGGGGCCAGGGAACACCGGGGAGCTGTTTTTT. Protein: CGTEGPGNTGELFF.

This clonotype was recorded a few times. The chain joins TRBV28 to TRBJ2-1, with 7 bases fitting TRBD2. Per the germline V gene, CDR1 is MDHEN and CDR2 is SYDVKM. Trimming removed 7 bases from V and 7 bases from J; junction bases left unmatched: 16. CDR3 length: 16 residues. CDR3 in DNA: TGTGCCAGCAAACAGTTCCTGGCTAGCGGACGTAATGAGCAGTTCTTC. Translation gives CASKQFLASGRNEQFF. Drawing the rest from reference TRBV28 and TRBJ2-1, the complete variable domain is DVKVTQSSRYLVKRTGEKVFLECVQDMDHENMFWYRQDPGLGLRLIYFSYDVKMKEKGDIPEGYSVSREKKERFSLILESASTNQTSMYLCASKQFLASGRNEQFFGPGTRLTVL.

The V and J genes are TRBV11-2 and TRBJ1-1; D not certain. Germline-derived CDR1 and CDR2 are SGHAT and FQNNGV. This CDR3 has 13 amino acids. Trimming cost V 9 bases and J 8 bases, with 19 bases left between them. DNA for the CDR3: TGTGCCAGTAGTTATTGGACGGAGATAGAAGCTTTCTTT. Its translation is CASSYWTEIEAFF.

The gene calls are TRBV5-4 and TRBJ2-4, with a possible D match to TRBD2 (7 bases). Germline V gives CDR1 SGHNT, CDR2 YYREEE (reference sequence). The CDR3 contains 15 residues. V lost 0 bases and J 7 bases, leaving 14 bases between the germline ends. The CDR3 is CASSLAGGQSNIQYF. The CDR3 coding sequence is TGTGCCAGCAGCTTGGCCGGGGGGCAGAGTAACATTCAGTACTTC.

This clonotype came up many times. The chain couples TRBV12-3 or TRBV12-4 to TRBJ2-5, with 9 bases matching TRBD2. J gave up 5 bases and V 6 bases, and 7 bases lay outside the gene matches. CDR3 length: 14 amino acids. The DNA for the CDR3 is TGTGCCAGCAGACCCCGGACTAGCGTTGAGACCCAGTACTTC. Translation gives CASRPRTSVETQYF.

The V and J genes are TRBV5-4 and TRBJ2-2, with 9 bases lining up with TRBD1. The CDR3 contains 22 residues. Germline V gene sequence: CDR1 SGHNT, CDR2 YYREEE (reference sequence). Trimming removed 1 base from V and 2 bases from J; junction bases left unmatched: 21. CDR3 sequence: CASSLIIGQGPEVSKNTGELFF. CDR3 nucleotides: TGTGCCAGCAGCTTGATAATAGGACAGGGGCCAGAGGTCTCCAAAAACACCGGGGAGCTGTTTTTT.

In regard to this clonotype: A read error may explain this, as a much larger clone is one base away. This sequence joins TRBV6-1 and TRBJ2-7; 11 bases are shared with TRBD1. The germline V gene has CDR1 MNHNS and CDR2 SASEGT. The CDR3 runs to 14 residues. Trimming at V came to 10 bases and at J to 3 bases, leaving 8 bases not matched to a gene. The CDR3 coding sequence is TGTGCCAACAGCTCGGGACAGGGGGACTACGAGCAGTACTTC. Translating gives CANSSGQGDYEQYF.

V and J are TRBV20-1 and TRBJ2-6; D gene ambiguous. The CDR3 runs to 17 residues. From germline, CDR1 is DFQATT and CDR2 SNEGSKA (reference sequence). Between the trimmed V and J ends, which lost 0 bases and 0 bases, there was a span of 12 bases. CDR3 protein: CSARDATRNSGANVLTF. CDR3 coding DNA: TGCAGTGCTAGAGATGCCACACGGAACTCTGGGGCCAACGTCCTGACTTTC.

This clonotype was counted between two and nine times. This chain links TRBV7-2 with TRBJ1-3, with TRBD1 identical over 7 bases. The J segment lost 3 bases and the V segment lost 5 bases, leaving 10 bases of the junction unmatched. The CDR3 sequence is 16 residues long. Germline lookup yields CDR1 SGHTA and CDR2 FQGNSA. CDR3 coding DNA: TGTGCCAGCAGCCTAGGGGGCGCGGGGATTGGAAACACCATATATTTT. Translation gives CASSLGGAGIGNTIYF.

This chain connects TRBV12-3 or TRBV12-4 to TRBJ1-1, with 8 positions matching TRBD1. The CDR3 length is 15 residues. V lost 6 bases to trimming and J lost 3 bases; unmatched junction nucleotides: 9. The CDR3 nucleotides read TGTGCCAGCAGACCAAGCCGGACAGGGCACACTGAAGCTTTCTTT. This codes for CASRPSRTGHTEAFF.

The CDR3 region has the DNA TGTGCCAGCAGCCGACAGGGGGGAGGCAATCAGCCCCAGCATTTT. Translated: CASSRQGGGNQPQHF. The gene calls are TRBV5-5 and TRBJ1-5; 9 bases line up with TRBD1. J gave up 2 bases and V 4 bases, and 4 bases lay outside the gene matches. The CDR3 covers 15 residues. The germline gives CDR1 SGHKS, CDR2 YYEKEE (reference sequence).

This clonotype was counted ten times or more. The chain links TRBV28 to TRBJ1-2; D might be TRBD1 (6 bases). The V and J ends lost 4 bases and 6 bases respectively, with 18 bases between them. This CDR3 has 15 amino acids. The germline V gene encodes CDR1 MDHEN and CDR2 SYDVKM. CDR3 loop: CASSSPTTGKNGYTF. CDR3 DNA: TGTGCCAGCAGTTCCCCTACTACAGGGAAGAATGGCTACACCTTC.

This clonotype has just a few counts. V and J are TRBV7-9 and TRBJ2-2; TRBD2 is a possible D gene (5 bases). The CDR3 has 14 residues. V was clipped by 5 bases and J by 4 bases, with 11 bases between them. The germline gives CDR1 SEHNR, CDR2 FQNEAQ (reference sequence). The CDR3 protein is CASSGVAGTGELFF. CDR3 sequence (DNA): TGTGCCAGCAGCGGGGTTGCGGGCACCGGGGAGCTGTTTTTT.

The chain links TRBV14 to TRBJ2-7, with D possibly matching TRBD1 (6 bases). The CDR3 consists of 14 residues. The germline CDR1 and CDR2 sequences are SGHDN and FVKESK. V lost 3 bases, J lost 3 bases, and 12 bases lay in between. In DNA form, the CDR3 reads TGTGCCAGCAGCCACGCCGGACAGTACTACGAGCAGTACTTC. Translation: CASSHAGQYYEQYF.

The chain uses TRBV30 and TRBJ1-1; TRBD1 might be the D (6 bases). V lost 2 bases and J lost 3, with 10 bases in between. Germline assignment: CDR1 GTSNPN and CDR2 SVGIG (reference sequence). The CDR3 spans 13 residues. The CDR3 sequence: CAWSKDRYTEAFF. For the CDR3, the DNA is TGTGCCTGGAGTAAGGACAGATACACTGAAGCTTTCTTT.

This clonotype has just a few counts. Here the CDR3 reads CASSLLDCYTF. Here the CDR3 DNA reads TGTGCCAGCAGTTTATTAGACTGCTACACCTTC. The V gene is TRBV28, the J gene TRBJ1-2; no clear D. Germline CDR1 and CDR2: MDHEN and SYDVKM. This CDR3 region has 11 residues. Trimming left V 1 base short and J 9 bases short, with 6 bases between.

The rearrangement uses TRBV7-8 and TRBJ1-1; D is perhaps TRBD1 (6 bases). This CDR3 is built from 16 residues. Trimming stripped 2 bases from V and 2 bases from J, with 15 bases between. Germline-derived CDR1 and CDR2 are SGHVS and FQNEAQ. CDR3: CASSLRETGTNTEAFF. For the CDR3, the DNA is TGTGCCAGCAGCTTAAGGGAGACAGGAACCAACACTGAAGCTTTCTTT.

CDR3 sequence (DNA): TGTGCCATCAGTTGGGACAGGGCAACCGGGGAGCTGTTTTTT. Translated: CAISWDRATGELFF. This sequence joins TRBV10-3 and TRBJ2-2; TRBD1 aligns across 9 bases. The CDR3 contains 14 residues. Germline V lookup: CDR1 ENHRY, CDR2 SYGVKD. Trimming took 5 bases from V and 5 from J; bases not matched to a gene: 3.

This clonotype was counted between two and nine times. The chain carries TRBV5-1 and TRBJ2-2; D is undetermined. The CDR3 covers 12 residues. V lost 4 bases, J lost 7 bases, and 8 bases lay in between. The germline CDR1 and CDR2 sequences are SGHRS and YFSETQ. The CDR3: CASSTQYGELFF. The CDR3 nucleotides are TGCGCCAGCAGCACACAGTACGGGGAGCTGTTTTTT.

This clonotype turned up a few times. The V gene is TRBV5-1, the J gene TRBJ1-4; D is perhaps TRBD1 (5 bases). The CDR3 contains 14 residues. V was trimmed by 3 bases and J by 8 bases, leaving 14 bases between them. Germline loops: CDR1 SGHRS, CDR2 YFSETQ. The CDR3 DNA reads TGCGCCAGCAGCTCGGGGACCCGAACAGAAAAACTGTTTTTT. Translated: CASSSGTRTEKLFF.

The V call is TRBV2, the J call TRBJ1-5; D gene ambiguous. The germline V and J ends were trimmed by 0 bases and 5 bases, with 23 bases remaining between them. The CDR3 extends over 19 amino acids. Germline assignment: CDR1 SNHLY and CDR2 FYNNEI. CDR3 coding DNA: TGTGCCAGCAGTGAAGCGCGGGGTGGGGTTCCGGGGAGTTATCAGCCCCAGCATTTT. Amino acid sequence: CASSEARGGVPGSYQPQHF.

This clonotype was found a few times. The chain has TRBV29-1 and TRBJ2-4, with D unresolved. The CDR3 has 13 residues. The V gene lost 7 bases and the J gene lost 3 bases, with 13 bases spanning the gap. Per the germline V gene, CDR1 is SQVTM and CDR2 is ANQGSEA. CDR3 coding DNA: TGCAGCGCTGACGGTGAGGACAAAAACATTCAGTACTTC. This translates into CSADGEDKNIQYF.

The rearrangement uses TRBV29-1 and TRBJ2-1; 9 nucleotides agree with TRBD2. Germline V CDR1 and CDR2: SQVTM, ANQGSEA. The CDR3 length is 13 residues. The trim removed 6 bases at V and 9 bases at J, leaving 9 bases unmatched. CDR3 protein: CSVDYSGRSEQFF. The CDR3 DNA is TGCAGCGTGGATTATAGCGGGAGAAGTGAGCAGTTCTTC.